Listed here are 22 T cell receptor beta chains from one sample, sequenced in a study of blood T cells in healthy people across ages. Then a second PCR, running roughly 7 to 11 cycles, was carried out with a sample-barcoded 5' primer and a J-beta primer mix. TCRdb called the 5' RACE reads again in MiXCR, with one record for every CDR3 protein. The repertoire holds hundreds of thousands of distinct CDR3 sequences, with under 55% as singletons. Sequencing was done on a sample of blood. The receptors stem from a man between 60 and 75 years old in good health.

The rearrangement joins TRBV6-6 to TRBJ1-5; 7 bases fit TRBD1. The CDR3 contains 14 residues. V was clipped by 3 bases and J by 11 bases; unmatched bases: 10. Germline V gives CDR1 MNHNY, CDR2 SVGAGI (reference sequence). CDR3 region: CASSYDRVGLSQHF. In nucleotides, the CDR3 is TGTGCCAGCAGTTATGACAGGGTGGGTTTGTCCCAGCATTTT.

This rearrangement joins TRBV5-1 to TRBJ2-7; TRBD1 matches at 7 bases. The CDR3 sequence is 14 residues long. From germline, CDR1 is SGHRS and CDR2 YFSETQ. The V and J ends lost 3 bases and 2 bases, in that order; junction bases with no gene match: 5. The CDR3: CASSWMTGPYEQYF. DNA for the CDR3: TGCGCCAGCAGCTGGATGACAGGGCCCTACGAGCAGTACTTC.

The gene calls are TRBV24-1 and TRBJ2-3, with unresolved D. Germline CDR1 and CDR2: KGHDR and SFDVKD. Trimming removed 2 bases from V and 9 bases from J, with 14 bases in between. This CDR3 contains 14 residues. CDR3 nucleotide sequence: TGTGCCACCAGTGATTCCCCCAGCGCTGAGACGCAGTATTTT. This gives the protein CATSDSPSAETQYF.

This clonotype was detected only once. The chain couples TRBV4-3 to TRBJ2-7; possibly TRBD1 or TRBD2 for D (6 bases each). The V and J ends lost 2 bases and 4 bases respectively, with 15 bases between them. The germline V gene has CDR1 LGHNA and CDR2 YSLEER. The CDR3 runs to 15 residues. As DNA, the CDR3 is TGCGCCAGCAGCCAAAGTCTGGGGGGCGGGTACGAGCAGTACTTC. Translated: CASSQSLGGGYEQYF.

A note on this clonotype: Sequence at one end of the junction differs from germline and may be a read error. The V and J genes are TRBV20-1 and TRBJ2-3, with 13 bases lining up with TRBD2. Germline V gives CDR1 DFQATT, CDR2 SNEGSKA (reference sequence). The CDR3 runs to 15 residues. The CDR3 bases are TGCGGTGCACCCGGGACTAGCGGGGGCACAGATACGCAGTATTTT. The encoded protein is CGAPGTSGGTDTQYF.

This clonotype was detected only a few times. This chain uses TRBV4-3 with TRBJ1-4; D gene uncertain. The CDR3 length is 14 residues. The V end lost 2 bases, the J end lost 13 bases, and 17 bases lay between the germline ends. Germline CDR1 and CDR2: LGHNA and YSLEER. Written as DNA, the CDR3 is TGCGCCAGCAGCCAATCCTCCTCTCAGGAGGGACTGTTTTTT. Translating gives CASSQSSSQEGLFF.

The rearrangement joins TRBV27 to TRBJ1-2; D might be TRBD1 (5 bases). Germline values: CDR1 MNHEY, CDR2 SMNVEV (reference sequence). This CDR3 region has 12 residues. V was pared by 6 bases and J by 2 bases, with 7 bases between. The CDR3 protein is CASRAGNYGYTF. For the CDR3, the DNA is TGTGCCAGCAGGGCAGGGAACTATGGCTACACCTTC.

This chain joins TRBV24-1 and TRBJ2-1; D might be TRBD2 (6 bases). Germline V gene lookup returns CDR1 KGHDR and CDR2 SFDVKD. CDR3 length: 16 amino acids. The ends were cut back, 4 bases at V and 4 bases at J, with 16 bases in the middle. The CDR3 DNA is TGTGCCACCAGTGACCTGGGAGGAAATAGTTACAATGAGCAGTTCTTC. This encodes CATSDLGGNSYNEQFF.

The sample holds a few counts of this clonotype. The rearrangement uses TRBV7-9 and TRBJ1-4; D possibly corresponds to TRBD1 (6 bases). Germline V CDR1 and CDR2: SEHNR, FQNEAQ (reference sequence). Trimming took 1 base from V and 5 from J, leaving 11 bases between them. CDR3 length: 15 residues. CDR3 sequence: CASSLGGTQNEKLFF. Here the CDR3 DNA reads TGTGCCAGCAGCTTAGGTGGGACACAAAATGAAAAACTGTTTTTT.

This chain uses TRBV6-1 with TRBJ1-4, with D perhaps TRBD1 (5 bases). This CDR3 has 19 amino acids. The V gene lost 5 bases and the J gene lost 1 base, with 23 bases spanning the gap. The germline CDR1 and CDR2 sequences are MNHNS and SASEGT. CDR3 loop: CASSPRRGGKSLTNEKLFF. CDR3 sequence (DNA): TGTGCCAGCAGTCCACGGCGGGGGGGGAAATCCTTAACTAATGAAAAACTGTTTTTT.

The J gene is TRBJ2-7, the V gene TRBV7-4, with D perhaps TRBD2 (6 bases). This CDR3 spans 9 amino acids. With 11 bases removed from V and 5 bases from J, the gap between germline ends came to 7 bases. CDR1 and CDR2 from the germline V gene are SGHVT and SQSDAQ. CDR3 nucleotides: TGTGCCTGGGGGGACGAGCAGTACTTC. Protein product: CAWGDEQYF.

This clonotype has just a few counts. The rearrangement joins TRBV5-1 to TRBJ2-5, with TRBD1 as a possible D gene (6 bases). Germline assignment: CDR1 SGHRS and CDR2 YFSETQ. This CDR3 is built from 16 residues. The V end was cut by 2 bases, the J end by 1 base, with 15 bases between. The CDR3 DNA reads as TGCGCCAGCAGCTTAAGTGTGGACAGAATCCAAGAGACCCAGTACTTC. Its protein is CASSLSVDRIQETQYF.

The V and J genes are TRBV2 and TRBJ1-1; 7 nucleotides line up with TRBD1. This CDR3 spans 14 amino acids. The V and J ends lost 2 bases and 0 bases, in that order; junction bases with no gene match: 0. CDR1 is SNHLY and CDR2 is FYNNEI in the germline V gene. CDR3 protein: CASSEQGVNTEAFF. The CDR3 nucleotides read TGTGCCAGCAGTGAACAGGGGGTGAACACTGAAGCTTTCTTT.

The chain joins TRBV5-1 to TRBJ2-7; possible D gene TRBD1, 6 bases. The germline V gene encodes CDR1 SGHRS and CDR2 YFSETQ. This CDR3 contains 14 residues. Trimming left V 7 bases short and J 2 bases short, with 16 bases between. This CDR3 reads CASEQGLGTYEQYF. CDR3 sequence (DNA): TGCGCCAGCGAACAGGGTTTGGGGACCTACGAGCAGTACTTC.

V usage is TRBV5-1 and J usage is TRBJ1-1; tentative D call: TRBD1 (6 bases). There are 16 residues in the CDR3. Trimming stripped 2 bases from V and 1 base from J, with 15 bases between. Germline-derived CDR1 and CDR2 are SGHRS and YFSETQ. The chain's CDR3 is CASSFPNLTGNTEAFF. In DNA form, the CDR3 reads TGCGCCAGCAGCTTCCCGAATTTGACAGGGAACACTGAAGCTTTCTTT. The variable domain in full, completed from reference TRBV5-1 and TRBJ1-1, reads KAGVTQTPRYLIKTRGQQVTLSCSPISGHRSVSWYQQTPGQGLQFLFEYFSETQRNKGNFPGRFSGRQFSNSRSEMNVSTLELGDSALYLCASSFPNLTGNTEAFFGQGTRLTVV.

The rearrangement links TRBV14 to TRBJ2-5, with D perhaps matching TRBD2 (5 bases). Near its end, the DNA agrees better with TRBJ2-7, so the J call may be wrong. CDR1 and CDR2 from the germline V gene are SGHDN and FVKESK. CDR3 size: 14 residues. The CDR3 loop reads CASSQTSGIHEQYF. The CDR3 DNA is TGTGCCAGCAGCCAGACTTCGGGGATCCACGAGCAGTACTTC.

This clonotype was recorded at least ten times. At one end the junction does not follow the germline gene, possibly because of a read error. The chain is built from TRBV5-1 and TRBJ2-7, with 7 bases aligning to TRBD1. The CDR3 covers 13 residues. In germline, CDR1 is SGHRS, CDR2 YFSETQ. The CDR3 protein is CASSPQGTYEQYF. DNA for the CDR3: TGTGCCAGCAGCCCACAGGGGACCTACGAGCAGTACTTC.

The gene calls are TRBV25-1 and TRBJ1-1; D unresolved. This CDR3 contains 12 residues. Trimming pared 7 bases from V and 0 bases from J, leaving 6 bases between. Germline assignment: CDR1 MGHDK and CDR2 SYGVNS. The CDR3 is CASMELNTEAFF. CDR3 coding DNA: TGTGCCAGCATGGAGTTGAACACTGAAGCTTTCTTT.

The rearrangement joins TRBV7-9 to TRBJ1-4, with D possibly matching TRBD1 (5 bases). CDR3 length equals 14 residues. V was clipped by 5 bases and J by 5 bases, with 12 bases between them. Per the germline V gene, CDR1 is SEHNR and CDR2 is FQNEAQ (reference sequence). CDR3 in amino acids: CASSKTRGNEKLFF. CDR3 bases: TGTGCCAGCAGCAAAACACGGGGGAATGAAAAACTGTTTTTT.

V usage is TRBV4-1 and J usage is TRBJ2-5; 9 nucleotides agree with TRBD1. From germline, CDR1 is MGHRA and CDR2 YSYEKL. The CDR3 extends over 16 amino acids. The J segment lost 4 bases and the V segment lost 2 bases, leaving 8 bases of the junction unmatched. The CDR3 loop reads CASSQSTGGFGETQYF. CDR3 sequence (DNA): TGCGCCAGCAGCCAATCGACAGGGGGTTTTGGAGAGACCCAGTACTTC.

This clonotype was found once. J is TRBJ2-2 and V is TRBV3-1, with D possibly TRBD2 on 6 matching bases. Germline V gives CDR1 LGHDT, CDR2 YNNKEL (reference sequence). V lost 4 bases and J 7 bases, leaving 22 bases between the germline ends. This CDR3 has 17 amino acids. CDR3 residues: CASSPIRASARGGELFF. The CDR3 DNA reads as TGTGCCAGCAGCCCCATAAGGGCTAGCGCTAGGGGCGGGGAGCTGTTTTTT. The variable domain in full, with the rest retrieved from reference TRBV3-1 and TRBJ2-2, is DTAVSQTPKYLVTQMGNDKSIKCEQNLGHDTMYWYKQDSKKFLKIMFSYNNKELIINETVPNRFSPKSPDKAHLNLHINSLELGDSAVYFCASSPIRASARGGELFFGEGSRLTVL.

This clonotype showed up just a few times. CDR3 DNA: TGTGCCAGCAGTACGATGGTCGGAGGCGGACTAGTTTTAGAAGGCGATACGCAGTATTTT. This sequence encodes CASSTMVGGGLVLEGDTQYF. The V gene is TRBV12-3 or TRBV12-4, the J gene TRBJ2-3; TRBD2 agrees at 7 bases. The CDR3 totals 20 residues. V was pared by 5 bases and J by 6 bases, with 26 bases of the junction left unmatched.